The 28 T cell receptor beta chains in this list originate from one sample, sequenced in a study of early T cells in non-severe SARS-CoV-2 infection. TCRdb ran MiXCR on the 5' RACE reads and lists one entry per CDR3 protein. This table holds more than 25,000 distinct CDR3 sequences, 5.5% to 7% found once. Specimen: whole blood. Source of these receptors: an adult who was a healthcare worker with PCR-confirmed SARS-CoV-2 infection or an uninfected control (not recorded which).

This clonotype came up many times. This chain joins TRBV20-1 and TRBJ2-1, with TRBD2 matching 7 bases. The V gene's germline CDR1 is DFQATT and CDR2 SNEGSKA (reference sequence). Trimming removed 0 bases from V and 10 bases from J; junction bases left unmatched: 9. This CDR3 is 14 amino acids long. This CDR3 reads CSARDGLGGHEQFF. CDR3 bases: TGCAGTGCTAGAGATGGACTAGGAGGGCACGAGCAGTTCTTC.

This clonotype was observed at least ten times. This chain joins TRBV6-1 and TRBJ1-5, with 8 nucleotides matching TRBD1. This CDR3 region has 15 residues. Germline CDR1 is MNHNS and CDR2 is SASEGT. The trim removed 5 bases at V and 6 bases at J, leaving 9 bases unmatched. CDR3: CASSILDRGAQPQHF. The DNA of the CDR3 is TGTGCCAGCAGTATACTCGACAGGGGCGCTCAGCCCCAGCATTTT.

The chain recombines TRBV6-2 or TRBV6-3 with TRBJ2-1; D unclear. The V end was cut by 3 bases, the J end by 5 bases, with 11 bases between. This CDR3 is built from 14 residues. CDR1 and CDR2 (germline): MNHEY, SVGEGT. CDR3 nucleotides: TGTGCCAGCAGTTATCTGCAACCCCACAATGAGCAGTTCTTC. Translated, it gives CASSYLQPHNEQFF.

This clonotype came up many times. The chain employs TRBV20-1 and TRBJ1-2, with 7 bases that match TRBD1. CDR1 is DFQATT, CDR2 SNEGSKA, per germline (reference sequence). V trimming: 2 bases; J trimming: 8 bases; junction bases outside the gene matches: 8. The CDR3 is made up of 13 amino acids. Here the CDR3 reads CSARPGQSEGYTF. CDR3 sequence (DNA): TGCAGTGCTAGACCGGGACAGAGTGAGGGCTACACCTTC.

This clonotype was observed at least ten times. This chain joins TRBV6-4 and TRBJ2-1; tentatively, D is TRBD2 (5 bases). CDR3 length equals 15 residues. V was clipped by 0 bases and J by 2 bases, with 8 bases between them. Germline V lookup: CDR1 MRHNA, CDR2 SNTAGT. This chain's CDR3 is CASSDSSGTYNEQFF. The DNA of the CDR3 is TGTGCCAGCAGTGACTCAAGCGGCACCTACAATGAGCAGTTCTTC.

This clonotype was seen repeatedly, ten times or more. The rearrangement links TRBV4-1 to TRBJ2-3; tentatively, D is TRBD2 (6 bases). Germline V gene data show CDR1 as MGHRA and CDR2 as YSYEKL. Between the trimmed V and J ends, which lost 0 bases and 1 base, there was a span of 14 bases. The CDR3 extends over 17 amino acids. DNA for the CDR3: TGCGCCAGCAGCCAAGAGATGGCGCGGGGCGGCACAGATACGCAGTATTTT. Protein sequence: CASSQEMARGGTDTQYF.

This clonotype appeared many times. The rearrangement uses TRBV12-3 or TRBV12-4 and TRBJ2-3; TRBD2 matches 7 bases. V lost 8 bases and J lost 2; bases outside the gene matches: 13. The CDR3 covers 16 residues. The CDR3 reads CASSRWRGSHTDTQYF. CDR3 DNA: TGTGCCAGCTCCAGATGGCGGGGGTCCCACACAGATACGCAGTATTTT.

The CDR3 region has the DNA TGTGCCAGCAGCTCAGATCGAGGGGAAGAAAACTATGGCTACACCTTC. Its protein is CASSSDRGEENYGYTF. V is TRBV5-4 and J is TRBJ1-2, with a tentative D call TRBD1 (5 bases). The CDR3 has 16 residues. In germline, CDR1 is SGHNT, CDR2 YYREEE (reference sequence). Trimming took off 3 bases at V and 2 bases at J, with 17 bases between the two ends.

This clonotype was counted at least ten times. The V and J genes are TRBV11-2 and TRBJ2-7, with TRBD2 matching 11 bases. The ends lost 6 bases at V and 0 bases at J; junction bases unmatched: 4. This CDR3 is built from 15 residues. The V gene's germline CDR1 is SGHAT and CDR2 FQNNGV. DNA for the CDR3: TGTGCCAGCAGAACTAGCGGGGGAAGCTCCTACGAGCAGTACTTC. Protein: CASRTSGGSSYEQYF.

This clonotype appeared many times. V and J are TRBV10-3 and TRBJ2-2, with 8 bases fitting TRBD2. Per the germline V gene, CDR1 is ENHRY and CDR2 is SYGVKD. The CDR3 contains 15 residues. Unmatched junction bases numbered 5, after V lost 4 bases and J lost 4 bases. CDR3 nucleotide sequence: TGTGCCATCAGTGGCGGGGGGATTACCACCGGGGAGCTGTTTTTT. This sequence encodes CAISGGGITTGELFF.

V gene TRBV7-2 combines with J gene TRBJ2-4, with D perhaps TRBD1 (6 bases). CDR1 SGHTA and CDR2 FQGNSA come from the germline V gene. The V and J ends lost 1 base and 8 bases respectively, with 12 bases between them. CDR3 length: 14 amino acids. CDR3 DNA: TGTGCCAGCAGCTTAGGCAACAGGGTCGACATTCAGTACTTC. Residues: CASSLGNRVDIQYF.

Note on this clonotype: At one end, the junction sequence differs from germline, possibly due to a read error. This rearrangement joins TRBV4-1 to TRBJ1-1; D call uncertain. The CDR3 is 14 amino acids. CDR1 is MGHRA and CDR2 is YSYEKL in the germline V gene. The CDR3 loop reads CANSQVPRDTEAFF. CDR3 sequence (DNA): TGCGCCAACAGCCAAGTACCTAGAGACACTGAAGCTTTCTTT.

This clonotype occurred many times. The genes are TRBV7-6 and TRBJ1-1; perhaps TRBD1 as D (5 bases). The CDR3 runs to 13 residues. Trimming removed 5 bases from V and 5 bases from J, with 12 bases in between. CDR1 and CDR2 from the germline V gene are SGHVS and FNYEAQ. The CDR3 region is CASSQSGGTEAFF. CDR3 sequence (DNA): TGTGCCAGCAGCCAAAGTGGGGGGACTGAAGCTTTCTTT.

This clonotype occurred many times. For the CDR3, the DNA is TGTGCCAGCAGCTTAGGAGGGGGGGCAACCTACAATGAGCAGTTCTTC. Translating it yields CASSLGGGATYNEQFF. The V call is TRBV11-1, the J call TRBJ2-1, with D perhaps matching TRBD2 (7 bases). V lost 1 base to trimming and J lost 2 bases, with 12 bases between them. The CDR3 has 16 amino acids. Germline V lookup: CDR1 SGHAT, CDR2 FQDESV (reference sequence).

This clonotype was found many times. The chain is built from TRBV6-4 and TRBJ2-3; D perhaps matches TRBD2 (7 bases). Germline CDR1 is MRHNA and CDR2 is SNTAGT. Trimming took 7 bases from V and 6 from J, leaving 20 bases between them. The length of the CDR3 is 15 residues. CDR3 in amino acids: CASTPDAGAADTQYF. CDR3 nucleotides: TGTGCCAGCACCCCGGATGCGGGGGCGGCGGATACGCAGTATTTT.

This clonotype was seen only a few times. The chain uses TRBV4-1 and TRBJ2-5; D could derive from TRBD1 or TRBD2 (5 bases each). Germline lookup yields CDR1 MGHRA and CDR2 YSYEKL. Trimming removed 3 bases at V and 3 bases at J, with 17 bases between. The CDR3 consists of 16 residues. In nucleotides, the CDR3 is TGCGCCAGCAGCCAGGGGACCCTTCACCTGAAAGAGACCCAGTACTTC. Its protein is CASSQGTLHLKETQYF.

This clonotype was observed at least ten times. The chain uses TRBV3-1 and TRBJ2-7; possibly TRBD1 or TRBD2 for D (5 bases each). V lost 2 bases and J lost 5, with 13 bases in between. Germline CDR1 reads LGHDT; CDR2 reads YNNKEL (reference sequence). The CDR3 runs 14 residues. The CDR3 loop reads CASSQTPGPNEQYF. The CDR3 bases are TGTGCCAGCAGCCAAACCCCGGGACCAAACGAGCAGTACTTC.

This clonotype was detected ten times or more. The rearrangement links TRBV4-1 to TRBJ2-3, with D unresolved. The germline gives CDR1 MGHRA, CDR2 YSYEKL. CDR3 length equals 13 residues. With 2 bases removed from V and 2 bases from J, the gap between germline ends came to 5 bases. Here the CDR3 DNA reads TGCGCCAGCAGCCAACACTTCACAGATACGCAGTATTTT. Protein sequence: CASSQHFTDTQYF.

This chain connects TRBV18 to TRBJ2-5, with D perhaps being TRBD1 or TRBD2 (5 bases each). The CDR3 spans 15 residues. CDR1 and CDR2 from the germline V gene are KGHSH and LQKENI. Trimming left V 3 bases short and J 2 bases short, with 13 bases between. CDR3 nucleotide sequence: TGTGCCAGCTCACCCTCCGGGGCACAACAAGAGACCCAGTACTTC. It specifies CASSPSGAQQETQYF. Drawing the rest from reference TRBV18 and TRBJ2-5, the complete variable domain is NAGVMQNPRHLVRRRGQEARLRCSPMKGHSHVYWYRQLPEEGLKFMVYLQKENIIDESGMPKERFSAEFPKEGPSILRIQQVVRGDSAAYFCASSPSGAQQETQYFGPGTRLLVL.

The chain carries TRBV7-9 and TRBJ2-7; possible D gene TRBD1, 6 bases. V lost 8 bases and J 3 bases, leaving 14 bases between the germline ends. The CDR3 runs to 13 residues. Germline-derived CDR1 and CDR2 are SEHNR and FQNEAQ (reference sequence). The CDR3 DNA sequence: TGTGCCAGCGGATACCGGGACAACTACGAGCAGTACTTC. Translating it yields CASGYRDNYEQYF. Complete variable domain (other parts from reference TRBV7-9 and TRBJ2-7): DTGVSQNPRHKITKRGQNVTFRCDPISEHNRLYWYRQTLGQGPEFLTYFQNEAQLEKSRLLSDRFSAERPKGSFSTLEIQRTEQGDSAMYLCASGYRDNYEQYFGPGTRLTVT.

This clonotype is labeled medium-sized. The chain joins TRBV11-2 to TRBJ2-3; D possibly corresponds to TRBD2 (5 bases). In germline, CDR1 is SGHAT, CDR2 FQNNGV. The CDR3 totals 17 residues. Trimming left V 4 bases short and J 2 bases short, with 19 bases between. The CDR3 here is CASSYGGPTDPTDTQYF. The CDR3 region has the DNA TGTGCCAGCAGCTACGGAGGACCGACGGACCCCACAGATACGCAGTATTTT.

The table lists this clonotype with many counts. The chain recombines TRBV5-6 with TRBJ2-1; D not resolved. The CDR3 is 14 amino acids. Germline V lookup: CDR1 SGHDT, CDR2 YYEEEE. With 3 bases removed from V and 7 bases from J, the gap between germline ends came to 14 bases. CDR3 nucleotide sequence: TGTGCCAGCAGCTACCTCCGGGCCGCAAATGAGCAGTTCTTC. Its translation is CASSYLRAANEQFF.

This sequence joins TRBV3-1 and TRBJ1-5, with TRBD1 matching 8 bases. V lost 4 bases, J lost 8 bases, and 4 bases stayed unmatched. This CDR3 is 13 amino acids long. Germline V lookup: CDR1 LGHDT, CDR2 YNNKEL (reference sequence). The CDR3 loop is CASSPRGLEPQHF. The CDR3 bases are TGTGCCAGCAGCCCCAGGGGGCTGGAGCCCCAGCATTTT.

This clonotype was counted at least ten times. The chain links TRBV7-6 to TRBJ1-1; 9 positions agree with TRBD1. J was trimmed by 10 bases and V by 5 bases; bases with no gene match: 17. The CDR3 covers 16 residues. From germline, CDR1 is SGHVS and CDR2 FNYEAQ. The CDR3 spells CASSPGTGQGPQGAFF. The CDR3, as DNA: TGTGCCAGCAGCCCAGGAACAGGACAGGGGCCCCAAGGAGCTTTCTTT.

This clonotype has ten or more counts. The chain is built from TRBV7-2 and TRBJ1-2; unclear D gene. CDR3 length equals 14 residues. V was clipped by 0 bases and J by 3 bases, with 8 bases between them. Per the germline V gene, CDR1 is SGHTA and CDR2 is FQGNSA. The CDR3 loop is CASSLAGPDYGYTF. The CDR3 nucleotides read TGTGCCAGCAGCTTAGCGGGCCCGGACTATGGCTACACCTTC.

This clonotype was observed many times. The chain carries TRBV18 and TRBJ2-7; D unclear. The germline V and J ends were trimmed by 2 bases and 7 bases, with 18 bases remaining between them. The CDR3 sequence is 15 residues long. Germline CDR1 is KGHSH and CDR2 is LQKENI. In nucleotides, the CDR3 is TGTGCCAGCTCACCATTCGAGACACGTTCGGGTGAGCAGTACTTC. This codes for CASSPFETRSGEQYF.

This clonotype has more than one count but fewer than ten. The genes are TRBV19 and TRBJ2-1; no reliable D call. V shed 2 bases and J shed 4 bases, with 6 bases lying between them. This CDR3 comprises 13 residues. CDR1 is LNHDA and CDR2 is SQIVND in the germline V gene (reference sequence). The chain's CDR3 is CASSINPYNEQFF. CDR3 in DNA: TGTGCCAGTAGTATAAACCCATACAATGAGCAGTTCTTC.

Worth noting for this clonotype: Its ends do not fully match the called genes, so a read error is possible. This chain's CDR3 is CANLDRDSPGSAF. The CDR3 bases are TGCGCCAACCTGGACAGGGACTCCCCAGGGAGTGCCTTT. The chain uses TRBV5-1 and TRBJ1-6; TRBD1 agrees at 8 bases. The CDR3 is made up of 13 amino acids. Germline loops: CDR1 SGHRS, CDR2 YFSETQ.